This entry lists 7 T cell receptor beta chains sequenced from one sample in a study of blood T cell repertoires in COVID-19. The protocol was immunoSEQ multiplex PCR, while the TCRdb copy is restricted to in-frame clones and leaves out a portion. Counted here are around 53,000 clones, approximately 88% occurring once; the ten biggest clones make up roughly a sixth. Sequenced sample: peripheral blood. The receptor source for this set is a man aged 65 to 79 with active COVID-19.

The chain links TRBV5-1 to TRBJ1-1; TRBD1 is a possible D gene (6 bases). The ends were cut back, 3 bases at V and 5 bases at J, with 17 bases in the middle. This CDR3 contains 15 residues. Germline V gives CDR1 SGHRS, CDR2 YFSETQ. CDR3 loop: CASSWGTFSGTEAFF. DNA of the CDR3: TGCGCCAGCAGCTGGGGGACATTTTCGGGGACTGAAGCTTTCTTT. The full variable domain, completed using reference TRBV5-1 and TRBJ1-1, is KAGVTQTPRYLIKTRGQQVTLSCSPISGHRSVSWYQQTPGQGLQFLFEYFSETQRNKGNFPGRFSGRQFSNSRSEMNVSTLELGDSALYLCASSWGTFSGTEAFFGQGTRLTVV.

This clone was observed once. J is TRBJ1-6 and V is TRBV5-1, with 10 bases identical to TRBD1. Germline V gene sequence: CDR1 SGHRS, CDR2 YFSETQ. V shed 4 bases, J shed 7 bases, and the junction held 5 bases outside the gene matches. CDR3 length: 15 amino acids. CDR3 amino acids: CASSAGTGVNSPLHF. CDR3 nucleotides: TGCGCCAGCAGCGCCGGGACAGGGGTAAATTCACCCCTCCACTTT.

The rearrangement links TRBV5-8 to TRBJ1-1, with a tentative D call TRBD1 (5 bases). This CDR3 has 15 amino acids. Germline CDR1 and CDR2: SGHTS and YDEGEE. The germline V and J ends were trimmed by 3 bases and 1 base, with 13 bases remaining between them. CDR3 loop: CASSSAGVWNTEAFF. The DNA for the CDR3 is TGTGCCAGCAGCTCGGCGGGGGTCTGGAACACTGAAGCTTTCTTT.

This chain uses TRBV10-2 with TRBJ2-7; TRBD2 is a possible D gene (5 bases). This CDR3 spans 16 amino acids. The V gene's germline CDR1 is WSHSY and CDR2 SAAADI. V lost 0 bases, J lost 3 bases, and 15 bases lay in between. The CDR3 spells CASSESYSAFNYEQYF. The CDR3 DNA reads as TGCGCCAGCAGTGAGTCCTATAGCGCTTTTAACTACGAGCAGTACTTC.

The rearrangement uses TRBV5-4 and TRBJ2-3, with TRBD2 matching 10 bases. The germline gives CDR1 SGHNT, CDR2 YYREEE (reference sequence). This CDR3 spans 15 amino acids. V lost 4 bases to trimming and J lost 5 bases; unmatched junction nucleotides: 7. CDR3 sequence (DNA): TGTGCCAGCAGCCCAACTAGCGGGGAGGGAGATACGCAGTATTTT. The encoded protein is CASSPTSGEGDTQYF.

This chain links TRBV2 with TRBJ1-5; 9 bases match TRBD1. V gave up 6 bases and J gave up 6 bases; unmatched junction bases: 9. Per germline, CDR1 SNHLY and CDR2 FYNNEI. This CDR3 has 15 residues. Here the CDR3 reads CASSQQGAAGQPQHF. The DNA for the CDR3 is TGTGCCAGCAGCCAACAGGGGGCAGCAGGTCAGCCCCAGCATTTT.

For this clone: At one boundary the junction diverges from the germline segment, which might be a read error. The V call is TRBV9, the J call TRBJ2-1, with D tentatively TRBD2 (6 bases). Per germline, CDR1 SGDLS and CDR2 YYNGEE. CDR3 size: 16 residues. CDR3 amino acids: CASSPLWGDSNNEQFF. CDR3 nucleotide sequence: TGTGCCAGCAGCCCATTGTGGGGGGACTCCAACAATGAGCAGTTCTTC.